This T cell receptor beta chain comes out of a study of blood T cell repertoires in COVID-19. Germline CDR1 reads SGHRS; CDR2 reads YFSETQ. CDR3 size: 12 residues. Trimming removed 6 bases from V and 8 bases from J; junction bases left unmatched: 5. Among Cohort 3 donors, those recovered had two negative PCRs, clearance, or symptom resolution. As originally analysed: Using reference gene primer amplification, nucleated cell counts were estimated. Produced via immunoSEQ multiplex PCR; TCRdb's table is partial and in-frame only. That table supplies the V and J calls and clone size; D and trimming were determined from the DNA. In the table there are about 300,000 clones, approximately 85% of which are singletons.

This rearrangement joins TRBV5-1 to TRBJ1-2; the match to TRBD1 covers 9 bases. The specimen sequenced was PBMCs or T cells enriched from blood (not recorded which). The TCR sequence derives from a man younger than 45 who had recovered from COVID-19. The DNA of the CDR3 is TGCGCCAGCACACGGGACAGGGAAGGCTACACCTTC. It yields the protein CASTRDREGYTF. Variable domain in full (rest from reference TRBV5-1 and TRBJ1-2): KAGVTQTPRYLIKTRGQQVTLSCSPISGHRSVSWYQQTPGQGLQFLFEYFSETQRNKGNFPGRFSGRQFSNSRSEMNVSTLELGDSALYLCASTRDREGYTFGSGTRLTVV.